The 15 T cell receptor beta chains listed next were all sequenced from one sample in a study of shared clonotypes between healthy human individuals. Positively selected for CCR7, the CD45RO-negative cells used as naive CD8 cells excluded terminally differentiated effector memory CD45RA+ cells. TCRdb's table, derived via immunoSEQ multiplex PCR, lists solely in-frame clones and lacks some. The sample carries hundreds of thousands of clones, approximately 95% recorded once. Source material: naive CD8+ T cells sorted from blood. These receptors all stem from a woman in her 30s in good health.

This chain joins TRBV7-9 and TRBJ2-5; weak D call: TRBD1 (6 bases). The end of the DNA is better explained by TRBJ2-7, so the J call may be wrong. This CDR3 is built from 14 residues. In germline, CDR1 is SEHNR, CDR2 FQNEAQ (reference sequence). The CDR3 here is CASRPGTSSYEQYF. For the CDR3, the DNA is TGTGCCAGCAGGCCCGGGACAAGCTCCTACGAGCAGTACTTC.

The CDR3 bases are TGTGCCAGCAGTTTGGGACAGGGGGGCAATGAGCAGTTCTTC. Amino acid sequence: CASSLGQGGNEQFF. This chain joins TRBV27 and TRBJ2-1; 11 bases are a match to TRBD1. CDR1 MNHEY and CDR2 SMNVEV come from the germline V gene (reference sequence). The CDR3 is 14 amino acids. V trimming: 3 bases; J trimming: 6 bases; junction bases outside the gene matches: 1.

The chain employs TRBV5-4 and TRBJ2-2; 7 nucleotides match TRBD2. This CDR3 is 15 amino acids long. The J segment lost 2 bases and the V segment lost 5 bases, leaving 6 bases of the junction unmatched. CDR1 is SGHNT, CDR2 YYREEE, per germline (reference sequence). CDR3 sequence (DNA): TGTGCCAGCAGATCCGGGACTACCAACACCGGGGAGCTGTTTTTT. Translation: CASRSGTTNTGELFF.

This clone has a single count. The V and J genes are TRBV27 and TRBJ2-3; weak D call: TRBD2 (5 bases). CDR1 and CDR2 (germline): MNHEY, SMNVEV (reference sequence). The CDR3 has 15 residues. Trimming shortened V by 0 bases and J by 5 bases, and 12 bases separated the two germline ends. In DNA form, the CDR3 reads TGTGCCAGCAGTTTATCGAAGGCGGGCGTAGATACGCAGTATTTT. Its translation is CASSLSKAGVDTQYF.

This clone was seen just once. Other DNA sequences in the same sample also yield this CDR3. For the CDR3, the DNA is TGTGCCAGCAGTTTACTGGGACAGTCCTACGAGCAGTACTTC. Translating it yields CASSLLGQSYEQYF. The rearrangement uses TRBV28 and TRBJ2-7; TRBD1 aligns across 7 bases. Germline assignment: CDR1 MDHEN and CDR2 SYDVKM. This CDR3 contains 14 residues. The V and J ends lost 2 bases and 1 base, in that order; junction bases with no gene match: 2.

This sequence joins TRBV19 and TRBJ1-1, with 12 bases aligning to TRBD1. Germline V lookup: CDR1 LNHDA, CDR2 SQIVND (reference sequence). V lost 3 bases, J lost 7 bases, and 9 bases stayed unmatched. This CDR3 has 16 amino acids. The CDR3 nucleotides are TGTGCCAGTAGTATCTTCCGGGACAGGGGGCAGGTTGAAGCTTTCTTT. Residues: CASSIFRDRGQVEAFF.

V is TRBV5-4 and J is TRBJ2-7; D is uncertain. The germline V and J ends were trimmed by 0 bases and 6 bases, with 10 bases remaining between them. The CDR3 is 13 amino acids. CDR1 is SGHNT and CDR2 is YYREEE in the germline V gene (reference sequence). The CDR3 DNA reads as TGTGCCAGCAGCTTGGGGTCAGCACCCGAGCAGTACTTC. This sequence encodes CASSLGSAPEQYF.

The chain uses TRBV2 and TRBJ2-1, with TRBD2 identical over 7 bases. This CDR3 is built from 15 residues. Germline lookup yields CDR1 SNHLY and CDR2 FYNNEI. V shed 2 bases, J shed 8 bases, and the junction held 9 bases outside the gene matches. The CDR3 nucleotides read TGTGCCAGCAGTGAATTTGGCGGGAGTATCGATGAGCAGTTCTTC. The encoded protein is CASSEFGGSIDEQFF. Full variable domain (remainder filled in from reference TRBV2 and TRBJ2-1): EPEVTQTPSHQVTQMGQEVILRCVPISNHLYFYWYRQILGQKVEFLVSFYNNEISEKSEIFDDQFSVERPDGSNFTLKIRSTKLEDSAMYFCASSEFGGSIDEQFFGPGTRLTVL.

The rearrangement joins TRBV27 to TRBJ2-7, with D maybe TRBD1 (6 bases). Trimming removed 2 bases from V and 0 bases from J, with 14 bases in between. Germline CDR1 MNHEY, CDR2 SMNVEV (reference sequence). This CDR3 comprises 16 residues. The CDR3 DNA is TGTGCCAGCAGTTTAGGCGTCGGGACACCCTCCTACGAGCAGTACTTC. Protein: CASSLGVGTPSYEQYF.

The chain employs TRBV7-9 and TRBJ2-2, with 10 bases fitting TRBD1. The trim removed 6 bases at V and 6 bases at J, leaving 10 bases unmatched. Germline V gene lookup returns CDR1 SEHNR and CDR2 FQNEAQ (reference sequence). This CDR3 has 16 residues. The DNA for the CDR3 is TGTGCCAGCAGTCAAGGGGACAGGGGTCTGGCCGGGGAGCTGTTTTTT. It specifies CASSQGDRGLAGELFF.

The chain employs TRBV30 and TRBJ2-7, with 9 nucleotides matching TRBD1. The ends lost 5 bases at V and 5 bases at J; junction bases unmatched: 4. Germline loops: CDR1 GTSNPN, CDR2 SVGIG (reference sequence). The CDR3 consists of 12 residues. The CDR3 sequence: CAWGQGIHEQYF. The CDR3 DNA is TGTGCCTGGGGACAGGGGATCCACGAGCAGTACTTC.

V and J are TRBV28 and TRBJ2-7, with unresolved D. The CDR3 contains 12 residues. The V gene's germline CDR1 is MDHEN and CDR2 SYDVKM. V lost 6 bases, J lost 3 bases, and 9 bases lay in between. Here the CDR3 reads CASSLELYEQYF. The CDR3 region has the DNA TGTGCCAGCAGCCTAGAACTCTACGAGCAGTACTTC.

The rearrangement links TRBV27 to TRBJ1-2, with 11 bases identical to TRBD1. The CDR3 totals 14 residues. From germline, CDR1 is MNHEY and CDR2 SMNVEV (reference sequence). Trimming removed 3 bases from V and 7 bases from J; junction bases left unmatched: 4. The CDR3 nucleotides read TGTGCCAGCAGTTTGAGGACAGGGGGCTCTGGCTACACCTTC. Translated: CASSLRTGGSGYTF.

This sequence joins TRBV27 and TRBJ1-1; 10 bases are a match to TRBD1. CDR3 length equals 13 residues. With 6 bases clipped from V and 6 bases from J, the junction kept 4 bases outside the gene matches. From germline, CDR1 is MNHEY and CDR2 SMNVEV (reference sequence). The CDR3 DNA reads TGTGCCAGCAGAAGACAGGGGGCATCTGAAGCTTTCTTT. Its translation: CASRRQGASEAFF.

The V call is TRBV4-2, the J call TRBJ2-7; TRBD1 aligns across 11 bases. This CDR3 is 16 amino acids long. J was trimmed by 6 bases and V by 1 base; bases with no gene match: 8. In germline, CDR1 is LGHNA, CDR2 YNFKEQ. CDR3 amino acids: CASSQGQGTGGLEQYF. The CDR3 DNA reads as TGTGCCAGCAGCCAAGGTCAGGGGACAGGGGGTCTCGAGCAGTACTTC.